The 3 T cell receptor beta chains in this list originate from one sample, sequenced in a study of Tregs in tolerant kidney transplant recipients. Profiled with immunoSEQ multiplex PCR; TCRdb holds only in-frame clones, not every one. Of about 90,000 clones listed, approximately 93% are singletons. Recipients received nonmyeloablative bone marrow transplants from related graft donors, with transient mixed chimerism. The starting material was CD4+ T cells from blood (PBMCs), obtained 12 months after the transplant. These receptors all stem from a human patient who received a combined kidney and bone marrow transplant. Certain T cells may be donor cells from the graft.

J is TRBJ2-7 and V is TRBV5-1; D is perhaps TRBD2 (6 bases). There are 14 residues in the CDR3. Trimming shortened V by 4 bases and J by 2 bases, and 13 bases separated the two germline ends. From germline, CDR1 is SGHRS and CDR2 YFSETQ. The CDR3, as DNA: TGCGCCAGCAGCATCGCCGGGAGAACCTACGAGCAGTACTTC. This codes for CASSIAGRTYEQYF.

The rearrangement links TRBV5-4 to TRBJ2-1; 7 bases line up with TRBD2. Germline trimming cut 3 bases from V and 5 bases from J; bases unmatched to any gene: 5. This CDR3 region has 14 residues. Germline CDR1 reads SGHNT; CDR2 reads YYREEE (reference sequence). The CDR3 here is CASSWGGVDNEQFF. For the CDR3, the DNA is TGTGCCAGCAGCTGGGGGGGGGTCGACAATGAGCAGTTCTTC.

The V gene is TRBV4-3, the J gene TRBJ2-5; TRBD2 matches at 9 bases. The CDR3 loop spans 17 amino acids. The germline V gene encodes CDR1 LGHNA and CDR2 YSLEER. Trimming at V came to 0 bases and at J to 3 bases, leaving 8 bases not matched to a gene. The DNA of the CDR3 is TGCGCCAGCAGCCAAGATGGGAGCGGGAGGCTCAAAGAGACCCAGTACTTC. It codes for CASSQDGSGRLKETQYF.